This T cell receptor beta chain was documented in a study of blood T cells in healthy people across ages. Sample-barcoded 5' priming and a J-beta primer mix drove a second PCR of about 6 to 12 cycles. One entry per CDR3 protein results from TCRdb running MiXCR on the 5' RACE reads. In the table there are 790,000 or so distinct CDR3 sequences, 46% of which are singletons. CDR3 size: 13 residues. From germline, CDR1 is LNHNV and CDR2 YYDKDF (reference sequence). V shed 0 bases and J shed 5 bases, with 7 bases lying between them. The V and J genes are TRBV15 and TRBJ1-2; no clear D gene. The origin of this receptor is a man older than 75 in good health. Material for sequencing was blood. The chain's CDR3 is CATSRDRGYGYTF. Written as DNA, the CDR3 is TGTGCCACCAGCAGAGATCGGGGTTATGGCTACACCTTC.